This TCR beta chain was identified in a study of CD8+ T cells in alopecia areata. V shed 7 bases, J shed 3 bases, and the junction held 11 bases outside the gene matches. CDR1 is SQVTM, CDR2 ANQGSEA, per germline. The CDR3 is made up of 15 amino acids. Study-wide results and caveats: With patients, TCR sharing proved less clear than in mice, a difference possibly related to HLA.

Regarding this clone: Antigen: not known.

In each case, RNA was isolated and then reverse transcribed into cDNA as the sequencing template. Sequenced by immunoSEQ multiplex PCR; TCRdb stores in-frame clones only, minus some. Altogether around 140,000 clones are present, 40% to 65% being singletons, with the ten largest covering less than 1%. The rearrangement joins TRBV29-1 to TRBJ2-7; 11 bases match TRBD1. The material sequenced was CD4+ T cells sorted from blood, taken at week 0. The sequence came from a human donor with alopecia areata. The CDR3 coding sequence is TGCAGCGGAATAGCCGGGACAGGGGGTAGCTACGAGCAGTACTTC. Translated: CSGIAGTGGSYEQYF.